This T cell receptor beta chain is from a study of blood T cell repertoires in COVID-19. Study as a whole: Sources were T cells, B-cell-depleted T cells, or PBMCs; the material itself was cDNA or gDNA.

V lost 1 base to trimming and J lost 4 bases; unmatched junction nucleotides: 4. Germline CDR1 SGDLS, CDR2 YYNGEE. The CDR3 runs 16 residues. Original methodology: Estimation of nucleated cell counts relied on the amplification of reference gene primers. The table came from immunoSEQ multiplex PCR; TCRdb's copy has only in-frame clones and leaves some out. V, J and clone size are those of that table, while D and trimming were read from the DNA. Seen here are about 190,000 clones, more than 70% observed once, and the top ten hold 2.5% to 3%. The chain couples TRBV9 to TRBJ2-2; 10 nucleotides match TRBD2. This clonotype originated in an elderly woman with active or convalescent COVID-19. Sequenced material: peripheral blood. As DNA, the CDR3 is TGTGCCAGCAGCGTACGCCTAGCGGGAGTCACCGGGGAGCTGTTTTTT. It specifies CASSVRLAGVTGELFF.